This TCR beta chain was sequenced during a study of blood T cells in healthy people across ages. General study points: Diversity of TCR beta correlated strongly with naive T cell percentage. Per million T cells, the diversity of TCR beta decreased roughly linearly as age advanced.

To note about this clonotype: As yet, its antigen is unknown.

The sample providers were healthy Caucasian people from Russia, aged roughly 6 to 100. At least 7 million PBMCs were isolated per sample. The V and J ends lost 2 bases and 6 bases, in that order; junction bases with no gene match: 6. This CDR3 is built from 13 residues. Germline CDR1 DFQATT, CDR2 SNEGSKA (reference sequence). The use of a sample-barcoded 5' primer and a J-beta primer mix characterized a second PCR of about 7 to 12 cycles. Via MiXCR, TCRdb re-called the 5' RACE reads, giving one row per CDR3 protein. Found here are about 1.6 million distinct CDR3 sequences, about 32% of them singletons; the top ten hold around 10%.

Sequencing was carried out using blood. The receptor was derived from a woman in her twenties or thirties in good health. V gene TRBV20-1 combines with J gene TRBJ1-2; TRBD1 matches 7 bases. In nucleotides, the CDR3 is TGCAGTGCTAGACCGACCGGGACAGATGGCTACACCTTC. Residues: CSARPTGTDGYTF.